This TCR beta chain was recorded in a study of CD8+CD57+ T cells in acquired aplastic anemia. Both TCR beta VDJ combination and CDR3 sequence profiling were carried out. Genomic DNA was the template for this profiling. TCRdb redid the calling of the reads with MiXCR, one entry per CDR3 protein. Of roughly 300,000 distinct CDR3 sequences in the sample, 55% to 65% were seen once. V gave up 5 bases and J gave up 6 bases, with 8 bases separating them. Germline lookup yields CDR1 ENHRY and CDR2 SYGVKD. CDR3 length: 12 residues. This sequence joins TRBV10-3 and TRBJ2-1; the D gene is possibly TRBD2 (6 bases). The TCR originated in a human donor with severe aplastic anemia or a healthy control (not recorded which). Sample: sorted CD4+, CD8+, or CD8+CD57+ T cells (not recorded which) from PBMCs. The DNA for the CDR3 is TGTGCCATCAGTTCGACTAGCAATGAGCAGTTCTTC. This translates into CAISSTSNEQFF.